The clone carrying this T cell receptor (beta chain) has only one observation. The data stem from a study of blood T cell repertoires in COVID-19. Study-level information: Collection of acute and convalescent COVID-19 samples took place in the United States, Italy and Spain. Sample material is recorded as cDNA or gDNA derived from T cells, B-cell-depleted T cells, or PBMCs.

It was during active infection that Seattle patients were enrolled and then longitudinally followed. Germline values: CDR1 SGHAT, CDR2 FQNNGV. The CDR3 is made up of 18 amino acids. Unmatched junction bases numbered 8, after V lost 3 bases and J lost 4 bases. Study processing details: The assay estimated nucleated cells by amplifying reference gene primers. Some clones are missing from TCRdb's copy, which holds only in-frame ones; the method was immunoSEQ multiplex PCR. V, J and clone size are taken as reported in that table, and D and trimming were inferred from the DNA itself. The sample lists 200,000 to 250,000 clones; roughly 86% were seen once.

The chain is built from TRBV11-2 and TRBJ2-6, with 11 bases that match TRBD1. Sequences were obtained from peripheral blood. This sequence was found in a woman in her fifties or sixties with COVID-19, enrolled during active disease. The CDR3 protein is CASSFYGTGGSGANVLTF. The CDR3 coding sequence is TGTGCCAGCAGCTTCTACGGGACAGGGGGTTCCGGGGCCAACGTCCTGACTTTC.